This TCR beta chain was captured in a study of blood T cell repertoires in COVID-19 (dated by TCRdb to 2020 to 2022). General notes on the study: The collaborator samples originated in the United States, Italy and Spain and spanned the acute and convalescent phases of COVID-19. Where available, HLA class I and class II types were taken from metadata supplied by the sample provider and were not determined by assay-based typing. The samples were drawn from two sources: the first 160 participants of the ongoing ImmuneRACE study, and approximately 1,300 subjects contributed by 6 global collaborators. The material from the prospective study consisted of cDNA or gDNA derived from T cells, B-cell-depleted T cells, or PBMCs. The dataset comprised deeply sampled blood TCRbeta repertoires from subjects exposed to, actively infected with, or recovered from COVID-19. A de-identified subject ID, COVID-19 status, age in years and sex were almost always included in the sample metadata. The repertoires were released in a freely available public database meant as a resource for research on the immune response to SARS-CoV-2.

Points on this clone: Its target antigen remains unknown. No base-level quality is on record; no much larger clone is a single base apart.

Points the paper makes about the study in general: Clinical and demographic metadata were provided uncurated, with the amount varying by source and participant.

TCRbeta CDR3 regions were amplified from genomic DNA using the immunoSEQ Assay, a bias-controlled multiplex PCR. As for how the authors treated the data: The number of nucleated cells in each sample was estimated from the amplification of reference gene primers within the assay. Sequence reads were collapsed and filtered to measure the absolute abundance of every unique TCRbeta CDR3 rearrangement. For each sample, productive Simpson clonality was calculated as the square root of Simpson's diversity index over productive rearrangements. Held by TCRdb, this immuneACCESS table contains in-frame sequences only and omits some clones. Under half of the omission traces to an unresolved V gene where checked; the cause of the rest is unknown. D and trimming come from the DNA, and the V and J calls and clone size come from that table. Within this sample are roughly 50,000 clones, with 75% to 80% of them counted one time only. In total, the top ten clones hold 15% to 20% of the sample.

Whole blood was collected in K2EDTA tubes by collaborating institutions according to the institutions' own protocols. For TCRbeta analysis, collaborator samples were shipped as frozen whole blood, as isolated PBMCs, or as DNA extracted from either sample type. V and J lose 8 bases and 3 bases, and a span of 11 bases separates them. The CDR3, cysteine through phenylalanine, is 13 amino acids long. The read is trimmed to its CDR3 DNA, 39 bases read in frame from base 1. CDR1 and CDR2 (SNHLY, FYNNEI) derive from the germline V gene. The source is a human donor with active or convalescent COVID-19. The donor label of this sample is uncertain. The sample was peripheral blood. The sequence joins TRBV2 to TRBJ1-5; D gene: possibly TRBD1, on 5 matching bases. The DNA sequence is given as TGTGCCAGCGGGCGGGGGATCAATCAGCCCCAGCATTTT. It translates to CASGRGINQPQHF.